This TCR beta chain originates from a study of shared clonotypes between healthy human individuals. The CDR3 length is 17 residues. The germline V gene encodes CDR1 MNHEY and CDR2 SMNVEV (reference sequence). The V gene end was trimmed by 5 bases and the J gene end by 5 bases; junction bases not matched to a gene: 12. Deep level was the assay's run setting. Profiled with immunoSEQ multiplex PCR; TCRdb holds only in-frame clones, not every one. The sample comprises roughly 2.2 million clones, roughly 90% of which are singletons, and 0.37% rests with the top ten. The source material was naive CD4+ T cells from PBMCs. Sample subset: CD45RA+ positively selected. The J gene is TRBJ2-5, the V gene TRBV27; TRBD2 agrees at 12 bases. This TCR was sampled from a man between 18 and 29 years old in good health. Some clones in this sample may be carry-over from other donors' samples. This CDR3 reads CASSARLAGEQKETQYF. The DNA for the CDR3 is TGTGCCAGCAGTGCCCGACTAGCGGGAGAACAGAAGGAGACCCAGTACTTC.